This T cell receptor (beta chain) was captured by sequencing in a study of shared clonotypes between healthy human individuals. General study results and limits: Only blood underwent sampling, and tissue repertoires likely differ. Clonotypes shared by all four sorted-subset donors had higher generation probabilities than non-shared clonotypes.

For this clone: Its antigen is currently unknown.

Donors, healthy HIV-negative adults, lacked recent acute infections or vaccinations. Measured with immunoSEQ multiplex PCR; TCRdb has only the in-frame clones, and not every one. The repertoire consists of 1.4 million or so clones, with approximately 98.5% occurring once and the leading ten covering 0.36%. The V end lost 7 bases, the J end lost 1 base, and 8 bases lay between the germline ends. The CDR3 runs to 12 residues. Germline CDR1 is SGHRS and CDR2 is YFSETQ. The material sequenced was naive CD4+ T cells sorted from blood. The subset: CD45RA+ positively selected. The chain joins TRBV5-1 to TRBJ1-1; perhaps TRBD1 as D (5 bases). The TCR was taken from a man aged 25-40 years in good health. DNA of the CDR3: TGCGCCAGCGGGGCGGGGAACACTGAAGCTTTCTTT. It encodes CASGAGNTEAFF.